This entry features one TCR beta chain sequence. CDR3 length: 11 residues. CDR1 is LGHDT and CDR2 is YNNKEL in the germline V gene (reference sequence). The V gene lost 1 base and the J gene lost 6 bases, with 3 bases spanning the gap. This entry belongs to a study of blood T cell repertoires in COVID-19. Here immunoSEQ multiplex PCR was the method, and the copy in TCRdb shows in-frame clones only, minus some. The sample lists around 170,000 clones; approximately 86% were seen once. The sample taken for sequencing was peripheral blood. The TCR comes from a man in his sixties with COVID-19, enrolled during active disease. The rearrangement links TRBV3-1 (or the pseudogene TRBV3-2) to TRBJ1-1; D gene ambiguous. The CDR3 DNA sequence: TGTGCCAGCAGCCAAGCTGCTGAAGCTTTCTTT. It codes for CASSQAAEAFF.